This TCR beta chain was recovered during a study of blood T cell repertoires in COVID-19. Germline V gene lookup returns CDR1 SGHNT and CDR2 YYREEE (reference sequence). This CDR3 is built from 14 residues. V lost 4 bases and J 8 bases, leaving 18 bases between the germline ends. The repertoire was sequenced with immunoSEQ multiplex PCR; TCRdb's copy has only in-frame clones and lacks some. The table shows 120,000 or so clones, with 88% occurring only once. The genes are TRBV5-4 and TRBJ1-2; D is unresolved. The receptor comes from a human donor in a cohort sampled during active COVID-19. The sequencing sample was made of peripheral blood. The CDR3 sequence: CASSDRGPARGYTF. For the CDR3, the DNA is TGTGCCAGCAGCGATCGGGGTCCTGCGCGGGGCTACACCTTC. Variable domain in full (rest from reference TRBV5-4 and TRBJ1-2): ETGVTQSPTHLIKTRGQQVTLRCSSQSGHNTVSWYQQALGQGPQFIFQYYREEENGRGNFPPRFSGLQFPNYSSELNVNALELDDSALYLCASSDRGPARGYTFGSGTRLTVV.